This T cell receptor beta chain was identified during a study of shared clonotypes between healthy human individuals (TCRdb year 2020). With regard to the full study: The cohort comprised a couple of women and a few men aged 18 to 49 years. Per donor, three plates each were used for CD4 naive and CD4 memory, two for CD8 naive, and one for CD8 memory. The study deeply sequenced blood TCR repertoires of several healthy adults to estimate repertoire size and the extent of clonotype sharing between individuals. To increase sequencing depth and limit assay-specific biases, different laboratories used diverse techniques to prepare libraries and sequence TCR repertoires. Between about 0.94 and 10 billion PBMCs per donor were obtained by leukapheresis.

Of note for this clone: Its target antigen remains unknown. No qualities accompany the bases; no much larger clone lies one base away. Other nucleotide sequences in the sample specify the same CDR3.

The CDR3 has 12 amino acids, counting the end cysteine and phenylalanine. Solely the CDR3 DNA is kept, with 36 bases framed from the first base. V is clipped by 0 bases and J by 7 bases, and the sequence between their germline boundaries is 6 bases long. CDR1 is given as GTSNPN and CDR2 as SVGIG, both from the germline V gene (reference sequence). The paper as a whole reports these results and caveats: Compared with non-shared clonotypes, the clonotypes found in all four sorted-subset donors had higher generation probabilities. Pairwise subsampling indicated that sequencing depth was expected to affect the degree of clonotype sharing among donors. Across a few donors, about 5.2% of naive CD4, 3% to 3.5% of naive CD8, around 2.1% of memory CD4, and 0.4% of memory CD8 clonotypes were shared. The small number of donors limited the genetic and exposure-history diversity represented. Rarefaction of sorted-subset datasets indicated incomplete sequencing despite the large sequencing depth. Sampling was restricted to blood, and TCR repertoires in tissues likely differ from the TCR repertoires found in blood. Estimated clonotype richness was generally larger for naive than for memory subsets.

Using the deep immunoSEQ assay, TCR CDR3 regions were amplified from genomic DNA by multiplex PCR. For each cell subset, the extracted genomic DNA was distributed evenly across all wells of several immunoSEQ 96-well plates, and each plate served as one replicate. For sorted subsets, each replicate PCR was loaded with roughly 200 ng genomic DNA, equivalent to about 30,000 T cell genomes. Purified libraries were quantified with a Qubit 3.0 fluorometer, sized on a Bioanalyzer 2100, and re-quantified with the KAPA Library Quantification kit. Every immunoSEQ 96-well plate was sequenced on a dedicated single-read 150-cycle Illumina NextSeq 550 flow cell. As for the original processing: The immunoSEQ output contained only junctional sequences without quality scores, so filtering could not match that applied to full-length reads. To assign V/J genes and CDR3, sequences were annotated against IMGT germline references using PyIR, a Python wrapper for IgBLAST v1.9. Reads were filtered out if the reads had weak V/J assignments (E-value above 1e-6), no CDR3, stop codons, out-of-frame junctions, or ambiguous translated residues. A V3J clonotype was defined by an identical inferred V gene, J gene, and CDR3 amino acid sequence. Percentage overlap between repertoires was computed as shared unique clonotypes divided by the size of the smaller repertoire. Richness of each repertoire was evaluated using RTK rarefaction, the Chao1 estimator, and Recon v2.1 estimates of unobserved clonotypes. For all TCRbeta clonotypes obtained by the gDNA method from four donors, generation probabilities were computed with OLGA. Here the immuneACCESS table is served through TCRdb, limited to in-frame sequences with V and J called. Missing clones are a known gap in these copies; in checked studies unresolved V genes cover under half, and the rest lacks a known reason. V and J calls plus clone size are reproduced from that table; the DNA served to infer D and trimming. The sample contains around 2,000,000 clones, roughly 94% of them found a single time. More than 0.1% of the sample lies in the top ten.

The donors were healthy, HIV-negative adults with no recently reported acute infections or vaccinations. Only Caucasian adults living in Nashville, Tennessee, USA were represented among the donors. CD4+ T cells were enriched by magnetic negative selection, after which naive cells were positively selected on CD45RA and the negative fraction was taken as the memory subset. After blood collection by leukapheresis, PBMCs were isolated using Ficoll-Histopaque density gradient centrifugation and then cryopreserved in the vapor phase of liquid nitrogen. Purity and quantity of every magnetically sorted T cell population were checked by analytical flow cytometry. From each sorted fraction, genomic DNA was isolated and quantified by UV absorbance on a Nanodrop 2000c.

The receptor chain draws on TRBV30 and TRBJ1-4; D gene: possibly TRBD1, on 5 matching bases. The origin of this receptor is a man between 18 and 35 years old in good health. Sequencing was performed on naive CD4+ T cells sorted from blood. This specimen's cell subset or site label, interpreted: CD45RA+ positively selected. The base sequence is TGTGCCTGGAGTGTGGGGGGTGAAAAACTGTTTTTT. Translated, this is CAWSVGGEKLFF.